Described below is a single TCR beta chain sequence and its context. The antigen is unknown. The identical CDR3 is also encoded by other nucleotide sequences in the sample. V was trimmed by 9 bases and J by 3 bases, leaving 8 bases between them. Looked up from germline, CDR1 is SEHNR and CDR2 is FQNEAQ (reference sequence). The CDR3 runs to 11 residues. The repertoire was sequenced with immunoSEQ multiplex PCR; TCRdb's copy has only in-frame clones and lacks some. The repertoire includes around 2,000,000 clones, roughly 94% of them detected once, and approximately 1.2% sits in the top ten. Naive CD8 cells lacked CD45RO, underwent positive selection for CCR7 and left out terminally differentiated effector memory CD45RA+ cells. These data originate in a study of shared clonotypes between healthy human individuals. Findings of the study overall: Between several donors, naive CD4 clonotypes were shared at a level of about 5%.

Sequences were obtained from naive CD8+ T cells sorted from blood. This sequence was found in a man aged 18 to 30 in good health. The gene calls are TRBV7-9 and TRBJ1-1; D is undetermined. As DNA, the CDR3 is TGTGCCAGTGGACTCGACACTGAAGCTTTCTTT. Encoded protein: CASGLDTEAFF.